This T cell receptor (beta chain) appears in the sequencing data of a study of T cells in localized non-small cell lung cancer. Profiling relied on immunoSEQ multiplex PCR, and the TCRdb table lists in-frame clones only, not all of them. The top ten hold about 17% of the sample, which has tens of thousands of clones, roughly 90% seen once. CDR3 size: 13 residues. V lost 5 bases and J lost 12; bases outside the gene matches: 10. The germline V gene encodes CDR1 SGHVS and CDR2 FQNEAQ. The sequence derives from a man between 35 and 75 years old with stage III lung adenocarcinoma. The rearrangement uses TRBV7-8 and TRBJ2-1; 7 nucleotides match TRBD2. The starting material was peripheral blood mononuclear cells, obtained before any cancer treatment. The CDR3 nucleotides read TGTGCCAGCAGCCCTCCTGGAGGCGGGGGGCAGTTCTTC. Residues: CASSPPGGGGQFF.